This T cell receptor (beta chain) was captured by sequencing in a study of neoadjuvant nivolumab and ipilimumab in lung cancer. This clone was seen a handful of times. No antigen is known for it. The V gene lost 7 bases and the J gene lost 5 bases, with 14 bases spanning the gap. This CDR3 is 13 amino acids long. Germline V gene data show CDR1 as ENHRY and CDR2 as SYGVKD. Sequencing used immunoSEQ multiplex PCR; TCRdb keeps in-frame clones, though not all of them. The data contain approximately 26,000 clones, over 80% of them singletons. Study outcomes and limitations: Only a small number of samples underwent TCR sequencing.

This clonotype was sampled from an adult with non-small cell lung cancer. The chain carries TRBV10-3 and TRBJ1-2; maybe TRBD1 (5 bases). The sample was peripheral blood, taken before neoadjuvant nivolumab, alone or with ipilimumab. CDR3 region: CAIKGTGVYGYTF. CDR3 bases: TGTGCCATCAAAGGGACCGGAGTATATGGCTACACCTTC.